This TCR beta chain was retrieved from a study of T-cell memory formation after mild COVID-19. For the study at large: For the most part, TCR clusters were specific to one donor.

Study-wide points: Whereas later expanders leaned CD4+, clones contracting day 15 to 85 showed a balanced CD4/CD8 makeup. Clones which contracted sat mainly in CM and EM if CD4+, and in EMRA if CD8+.

Constant-segment-primed 5'RACE gave TCR alpha and TCR beta cDNA libraries with sample barcodes and UMIs. TCRdb re-called the 5' RACE reads through MiXCR, storing one row per CDR3 protein. The repertoire includes fewer than 250,000 distinct CDR3 sequences, about 27% of them detected once, and over 10% sits in the top ten. Turning to this clonotype: No antigen is known for it.

V shed 0 bases, J shed 7 bases, and the junction held 4 bases outside the gene matches. Germline V CDR1 and CDR2: SGHRS, YFSETQ. CDR3 length: 15 residues. The chain joins TRBV5-1 to TRBJ1-6, with 7 bases lining up with TRBD1. The specimen was PBMCs or a T cell subset sorted from them (not recorded which). The receptor was isolated from an adult woman who had mild COVID-19 (a few samples of this study predate the infection). Cell type and time point are not known. In DNA form, the CDR3 reads TGCGCCAGCAGCTTGGACGACAGGGCGAATTCACCCCTCCACTTT. Amino acids: CASSLDDRANSPLHF.